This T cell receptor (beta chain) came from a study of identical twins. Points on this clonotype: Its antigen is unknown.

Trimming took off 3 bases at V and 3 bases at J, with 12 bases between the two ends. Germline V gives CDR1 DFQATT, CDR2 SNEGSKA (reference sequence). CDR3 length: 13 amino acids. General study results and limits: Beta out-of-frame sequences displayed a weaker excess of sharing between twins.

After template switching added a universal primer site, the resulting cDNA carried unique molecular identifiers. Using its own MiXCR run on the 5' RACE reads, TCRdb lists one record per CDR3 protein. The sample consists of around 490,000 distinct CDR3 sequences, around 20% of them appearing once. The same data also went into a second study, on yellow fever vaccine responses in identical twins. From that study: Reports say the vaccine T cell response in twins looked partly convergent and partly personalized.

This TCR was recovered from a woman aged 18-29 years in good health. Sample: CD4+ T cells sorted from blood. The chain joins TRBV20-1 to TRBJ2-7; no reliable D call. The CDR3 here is CSASVPPDYEQYF. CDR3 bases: TGCAGTGCTAGTGTTCCCCCTGACTACGAGCAGTACTTC.